This T cell receptor (beta chain) is from a study of CD8 T cells in ankylosing spondylitis. CDR3 size: 14 residues. The V end was cut by 3 bases, the J end by 4 bases, with 10 bases between. Germline lookup yields CDR1 MNHEY and CDR2 SVGAGI. This clonotype was picked up many times. Its antigen is still unknown. Study-level findings and limits: Earlier authors reported some of these motif variants in reactive arthritis synovial fluid and blood.

TCRdb recomputed calls from the 5' RACE reads with MiXCR, one row per CDR3 protein. The table lists around 210,000 distinct CDR3 sequences, roughly 8.2% of them singletons. Sequences were obtained from blood, either unsorted or a sorted T cell fraction (not recorded which). The rearrangement uses TRBV6-5 and TRBJ1-5; TRBD1 is a possible D gene (5 bases). The clonotype was recovered from a female donor with ankylosing spondylitis or in good health (not recorded which). The CDR3 region has the DNA TGTGCCAGCAGTTATAGGTCAGGGAATCAGCCCCAGCATTTT. This gives the protein CASSYRSGNQPQHF.